This record concerns one TCR beta chain sequence. Source study methods: Quantification of nucleated cells was approximated via reference gene primer amplification. Clones were read by immunoSEQ multiplex PCR, and TCRdb kept only the in-frame ones, dropping some. That table gives V, J and clone size, and the DNA gave D and trimming. The sample carries 70,000 to 90,000 clones, 85% to 90% recorded once. These data belong to a study of blood T cell repertoires in COVID-19. Study-level background: Some COVID-19 samples were acute and others convalescent; all came from the United States, Italy and Spain. The analysed material was cDNA or gDNA that came from T cells, B-cell-depleted T cells, or PBMCs.

Germline CDR1 is SQVTM and CDR2 is ANQGSEA. The CDR3 spans 14 residues. V dropped 4 bases and J dropped 1 base, with 13 bases sitting between them. The sequenced material came from peripheral blood. The chain combines TRBV29-1 with TRBJ1-1; no clear D gene. This receptor was taken from an older man with active or convalescent COVID-19. CDR3 residues: CSVASRARNTEAFF. The CDR3 DNA reads as TGCAGCGTTGCATCCCGAGCCCGGAACACTGAAGCTTTCTTT.